One sample yielded the 31 T cell receptor beta chains listed below, sequenced in a study of post-analysis software for immune sequencing data. General study results and limits: Roughly five TRBV segments appeared more often in patients than in controls, and TRBV5-6, TRBV5-1 and TRBV20-1 were among these.

Each TCR beta cDNA library carried unique molecular identifiers. TCRdb called the PCR reads again in MiXCR, with one record for every CDR3 protein. Of more than 450,000 distinct CDR3 sequences listed, around 40% are singletons. Antigens of these TCRs are unknown. Sequencing input: blood. Receptors originate from a girl under 18 with multiple sclerosis.

The chain carries TRBV5-1 and TRBJ2-1; TRBD1 aligns across 8 bases. The CDR3 consists of 15 residues. J was trimmed by 10 bases and V by 2 bases; bases with no gene match: 11. CDR1 SGHRS and CDR2 YFSETQ come from the germline V gene. CDR3 DNA sequence: TGCGCCAGCAGCTTTAGACAGGGGAGCTCCTACGAGCAGTTCTTC. It translates to CASSFRQGSSYEQFF.

The chain links TRBV24-1 to TRBJ1-1, with TRBD1 identical over 7 bases. The germline CDR1 and CDR2 sequences are KGHDR and SFDVKD. CDR3 length equals 16 residues. The V segment lost 4 bases and the J segment 1 base; nucleotides outside the gene matches: 8. In DNA, the CDR3 is TGTGCCACCAGTGACGCGAGGACAGGAAGGAACACTGAAGCTTTCTTT. Residues: CATSDARTGRNTEAFF.

This clonotype was detected only a few times. This chain links TRBV12-3 or TRBV12-4 with TRBJ2-1; 9 bases fit TRBD2. With 2 bases clipped from V and 15 bases from J, the junction kept 5 bases outside the gene matches. This CDR3 has 12 amino acids. The CDR3 spells CASSLLREGTFF. In DNA form, the CDR3 reads TGTGCCAGCAGTTTATTGCGGGAGGGTACGTTCTTC.

This clonotype was seen a handful of times. This chain joins TRBV10-3 and TRBJ2-7; 8 nucleotides agree with TRBD1. Germline trimming cut 5 bases from V and 1 base from J; bases unmatched to any gene: 13. CDR1 and CDR2 (germline): ENHRY, SYGVKD. The CDR3 has 17 amino acids. The CDR3 sequence: CAISPRDRFGESYEQYF. The CDR3 coding sequence is TGTGCCATCAGTCCAAGGGACAGGTTTGGGGAGTCCTACGAGCAGTACTTC.

For this clonotype: One end of the junction fails to match germline, which may point to a read error. The CDR3 DNA follows: TGTGCCAACAGCTTAGTTACAGAGAACTATGGCTACACCTTC. Translating it yields CANSLVTENYGYTF. The rearrangement uses TRBV7-9 and TRBJ1-2; D gene unclear. The CDR3 is 14 residues long. In germline, CDR1 is SEHNR, CDR2 FQNEAQ (reference sequence).

The chain employs TRBV12-3 or TRBV12-4 and TRBJ2-4, with 9 bases identical to TRBD1. V dropped 1 base and J dropped 4; count of bases not matched to a gene: 2. The CDR3 extends over 15 amino acids. For the CDR3, the DNA is TGTGCCAGCAGTTTAGTTGGACAGGGGAAAAACATTCAGTACTTC. It yields the protein CASSLVGQGKNIQYF.

This clonotype was seen only a few times. The V call is TRBV11-2, the J call TRBJ2-1; 7 bases are a match to TRBD2. V dropped 2 bases and J dropped 6; count of bases not matched to a gene: 13. CDR3 length: 17 amino acids. The V gene's germline CDR1 is SGHAT and CDR2 FQNNGV. The CDR3 DNA follows: TGTGCCAGCAGCTTATTGTCCAGCGGGGCTTCGCTCAATGAGCAGTTCTTC. Protein: CASSLLSSGASLNEQFF.

This clonotype was observed a few times. The chain uses TRBV29-1 and TRBJ2-3, with D tentatively TRBD1 or TRBD2 (6 bases each). This CDR3 is 15 amino acids long. Germline values: CDR1 SQVTM, CDR2 ANQGSEA. With 3 bases removed from V and 5 bases from J, the gap between germline ends came to 18 bases. The CDR3 loop is CSVDGGLWKRDTQYF. In nucleotides, the CDR3 is TGCAGCGTTGACGGGGGCCTGTGGAAAAGAGATACGCAGTATTTT.

The genes are TRBV12-3 or TRBV12-4 and TRBJ1-4, with D unresolved. The CDR3 covers 14 residues. Trimming left V 3 bases short and J 7 bases short, with 12 bases between. The chain's CDR3 is CASSFWSSGEKLFF. The CDR3 nucleotides are TGTGCCAGCAGTTTTTGGAGCTCGGGTGAAAAACTGTTTTTT.

In this sample, this clonotype turned up a few times. The chain combines TRBV18 with TRBJ2-5; D uncertain. The J call may be mistaken, given a closer DNA end match to TRBJ2-7. Germline V gene lookup returns CDR1 KGHSH and CDR2 LQKENI. The CDR3 loop spans 12 amino acids. The CDR3 sequence: CASSPFLYEQYF. The CDR3 DNA reads TGTGCCAGCTCACCCTTCCTCTACGAGCAGTACTTC.

The chain combines TRBV5-6 with TRBJ2-7, with 7 bases that match TRBD1. This CDR3 has 14 amino acids. V gave up 4 bases and J gave up 2 bases; unmatched junction bases: 6. Germline CDR1 and CDR2: SGHDT and YYEEEE. The CDR3 region has the DNA TGTGCCAGCAGCATGACAGGGAGCCCCTACGAGCAGTACTTC. Residues: CASSMTGSPYEQYF.

There are a few counts of this clonotype. The chain combines TRBV7-2 with TRBJ2-7; 10 nucleotides agree with TRBD2. Germline loops: CDR1 SGHTA, CDR2 FQGNSA. J gave up 4 bases and V 7 bases, and 4 bases lay outside the gene matches. The CDR3 consists of 13 residues. CDR3 coding DNA: TGTGCCAGCACCGTAGCGGGGGGTTACGAGCAGTACTTC. It encodes CASTVAGGYEQYF. Full variable domain (missing parts from reference TRBV7-2 and TRBJ2-7): GAGVSQSPSNKVTEKGKDVELRCDPISGHTALYWYRQSLGQGLEFLIYFQGNSAPDKSGLPSDRFSAERTGGSVSTLTIQRTQQEDSAVYLCASTVAGGYEQYFGPGTRLTVT.

This clonotype has only a few counts. V gene TRBV20-1 combines with J gene TRBJ1-2; D is unclear. Per the germline V gene, CDR1 is DFQATT and CDR2 is SNEGSKA (reference sequence). This CDR3 comprises 14 residues. The ends were cut back, 6 bases at V and 7 bases at J, with 21 bases in the middle. The CDR3 spells CSAQLLGTSVGYTF. CDR3 coding DNA: TGCAGTGCCCAATTACTGGGAACGAGTGTTGGCTACACCTTC.

This clonotype was found a few times. The rearrangement uses TRBV20-1 and TRBJ2-7; 11 bases are shared with TRBD2. This CDR3 has 14 amino acids. Trimming took 4 bases from V and 7 from J; bases not matched to a gene: 9. Germline CDR1 DFQATT, CDR2 SNEGSKA (reference sequence). This CDR3 reads CSATGLADLREQYF. The CDR3 DNA reads TGCAGTGCTACGGGACTAGCGGACCTCCGGGAGCAGTACTTC.

The chain recombines TRBV27 with TRBJ2-7; D is unresolved. Trimming pared 4 bases from V and 2 bases from J, leaving 15 bases between. The germline V gene encodes CDR1 MNHEY and CDR2 SMNVEV (reference sequence). This CDR3 has 15 amino acids. CDR3 nucleotides: TGTGCCAGCAGTTCAGTTTACGACGTGGCCTACGAGCAGTACTTC. Translated: CASSSVYDVAYEQYF.

This chain connects TRBV6-5 to TRBJ2-5; 8 bases match TRBD2. The ends lost 0 bases at V and 5 bases at J; junction bases unmatched: 5. Germline V gene sequence: CDR1 MNHEY, CDR2 SVGAGI. This CDR3 is 15 amino acids long. CDR3 amino acids: CASSYSIAGRETQYF. CDR3 coding DNA: TGTGCCAGCAGTTACTCGATAGCGGGGAGGGAGACCCAGTACTTC.

This chain links TRBV6-5 with TRBJ2-7; D might be TRBD1 (6 bases). The germline V gene has CDR1 MNHEY and CDR2 SVGAGI. This CDR3 region has 13 residues. V was clipped by 6 bases and J by 3 bases, with 12 bases between them. The CDR3 sequence is CASRRDTNYEQYF. Here the CDR3 DNA reads TGTGCCAGCAGAAGGGACACCAACTACGAGCAGTACTTC.

The chain has TRBV28 and TRBJ1-1; D possibly corresponds to TRBD1 (6 bases). The germline CDR1 and CDR2 sequences are MDHEN and SYDVKM. The CDR3 length is 13 residues. The germline V and J ends were trimmed by 10 bases and 0 bases, with 12 bases remaining between them. The CDR3 bases are TGTGCCACCCAGACAGGCATGAACACTGAAGCTTTCTTT. Its protein is CATQTGMNTEAFF.

This rearrangement joins TRBV5-8 to TRBJ1-1; 8 bases are shared with TRBD1. V lost 7 bases to trimming and J lost 2 bases; unmatched junction nucleotides: 7. There are 14 residues in the CDR3. Germline loops: CDR1 SGHTS, CDR2 YDEGEE. CDR3 amino acids: CASGVGTGNTEAFF. The CDR3 nucleotides are TGTGCCAGCGGGGTCGGGACAGGAAACACTGAAGCTTTCTTT.

This clonotype was recorded once. The chain has TRBV7-9 and TRBJ1-4; tentatively, D is TRBD1 (5 bases). The CDR3 sequence is 14 residues long. V lost 5 bases and J 1 base, leaving 8 bases between the germline ends. Germline V gene lookup returns CDR1 SEHNR and CDR2 FQNEAQ (reference sequence). The CDR3 bases are TGTGCCAGCAGCCATGACAGAACTAATGAAAAACTGTTTTTT. Translated, it gives CASSHDRTNEKLFF.

V and J are TRBV7-9 and TRBJ1-2; tentatively, D is TRBD1 (6 bases). V shed 2 bases and J shed 4 bases, with 20 bases lying between them. The germline V gene has CDR1 SEHNR and CDR2 FQNEAQ (reference sequence). The CDR3 extends over 17 amino acids. The CDR3 is CASSLSPQGTPAYGYTF. As DNA, the CDR3 is TGTGCCAGCAGCTTAAGCCCCCAGGGGACACCGGCCTATGGCTACACCTTC.

The rearrangement uses TRBV15 and TRBJ2-7; 10 bases align to TRBD1. The CDR3 has 18 amino acids. V was clipped by 8 bases and J by 4 bases; unmatched bases: 20. CDR1 is LNHNV, CDR2 YYDKDF, per germline (reference sequence). This CDR3 is CATRGDRGRTDFGYEQYF. The CDR3 region has the DNA TGTGCCACCCGAGGGGACAGGGGAAGAACAGATTTTGGGTACGAGCAGTACTTC.

The chain carries TRBV5-1 and TRBJ2-1, with D perhaps TRBD2 (5 bases). The CDR3 sequence is 12 residues long. Germline V gives CDR1 SGHRS, CDR2 YFSETQ. V was trimmed by 0 bases and J by 10 bases, leaving 8 bases between them. CDR3 amino acids: CASSLAPGEQFF. CDR3 in DNA: TGCGCCAGCAGCTTGGCTCCGGGGGAGCAGTTCTTC.

This clonotype turned up a few times. CDR3 sequence reads: CASSALTVSYGYTF. For the CDR3, the DNA is TGTGCCAGCAGCGCCCTCACTGTTTCCTATGGCTACACCTTC. The V and J genes are TRBV7-3 and TRBJ1-2; D is undetermined. CDR1 and CDR2 from the germline V gene are SGHTA and FQGTGA. V lost 5 bases to trimming and J lost 4 bases, with 14 bases between them. The CDR3 runs 14 residues.

A single count supports this clonotype. The chain joins TRBV6-5 to TRBJ2-5; 10 bases map to TRBD1. The CDR3 runs 18 residues. Looked up from germline, CDR1 is MNHEY and CDR2 is SVGAGI. Trimming at V came to 2 bases and at J to 11 bases, leaving 20 bases not matched to a gene. This CDR3 is CASSYLPPGQGSYNEQYF. The CDR3 DNA reads as TGTGCCAGCAGTTACCTACCGCCGGGACAGGGGTCCTACAATGAGCAGTACTTC.

The rearrangement uses TRBV20-1 and TRBJ2-3, with D possibly being TRBD1 (6 bases). Looked up from germline, CDR1 is DFQATT and CDR2 is SNEGSKA (reference sequence). Trimming removed 5 bases at V and 0 bases at J, with 12 bases between. The CDR3 runs 14 residues. In DNA form, the CDR3 reads TGCAGTGCTTTGCCGACAGGTAGCACAGATACGCAGTATTTT. It is translated as CSALPTGSTDTQYF.

The chain carries TRBV7-2 and TRBJ2-7; 13 bases match TRBD2. V lost 5 bases to trimming and J lost 7 bases; unmatched junction nucleotides: 8. CDR1 is SGHTA and CDR2 is FQGNSA in the germline V gene. This CDR3 has 15 residues. For the CDR3, the DNA is TGTGCCAGCAGCAGCAAGACTAGCGGGAGGAATGAGCAGTACTTC. Protein sequence: CASSSKTSGRNEQYF.

The chain is built from TRBV5-1 and TRBJ2-1; D unresolved. The V gene lost 3 bases and the J gene lost 5 bases, with 9 bases spanning the gap. Germline loops: CDR1 SGHRS, CDR2 YFSETQ. The CDR3 loop spans 13 amino acids. CDR3 protein: CASSSRPNNEQFF. The CDR3 nucleotides read TGCGCCAGCAGCTCTCGGCCCAACAATGAGCAGTTCTTC.

In its sample, this clonotype was seen a few times. The chain combines TRBV7-2 with TRBJ2-2; 11 bases line up with TRBD2. Trimming removed 2 bases from V and 4 bases from J; junction bases left unmatched: 9. Germline CDR1 SGHTA, CDR2 FQGNSA. The CDR3 is 18 residues long. CDR3: CASSLTAQLAGATGELFF. DNA for the CDR3: TGTGCCAGCAGCTTAACGGCCCAACTAGCGGGAGCCACCGGGGAGCTGTTTTTT.

This chain joins TRBV29-1 and TRBJ2-1; weak D call: TRBD2 (6 bases). With 5 bases removed from V and 10 bases from J, the gap between germline ends came to 12 bases. The CDR3 totals 11 residues. The germline CDR1 and CDR2 sequences are SQVTM and ANQGSEA. The CDR3 spells CSVWDSEEQFF. CDR3 DNA sequence: TGCAGCGTTTGGGACTCTGAGGAGCAGTTCTTC.

The genes are TRBV12-3 or TRBV12-4 and TRBJ1-1; D remains ambiguous. V was pared by 8 bases and J by 6 bases, with 13 bases between. The CDR3 length is 12 residues. The DNA for the CDR3 is TGTGCCAGCTCCTCGACTCCGGCTGAAGCTTTCTTT. Translated: CASSSTPAEAFF.